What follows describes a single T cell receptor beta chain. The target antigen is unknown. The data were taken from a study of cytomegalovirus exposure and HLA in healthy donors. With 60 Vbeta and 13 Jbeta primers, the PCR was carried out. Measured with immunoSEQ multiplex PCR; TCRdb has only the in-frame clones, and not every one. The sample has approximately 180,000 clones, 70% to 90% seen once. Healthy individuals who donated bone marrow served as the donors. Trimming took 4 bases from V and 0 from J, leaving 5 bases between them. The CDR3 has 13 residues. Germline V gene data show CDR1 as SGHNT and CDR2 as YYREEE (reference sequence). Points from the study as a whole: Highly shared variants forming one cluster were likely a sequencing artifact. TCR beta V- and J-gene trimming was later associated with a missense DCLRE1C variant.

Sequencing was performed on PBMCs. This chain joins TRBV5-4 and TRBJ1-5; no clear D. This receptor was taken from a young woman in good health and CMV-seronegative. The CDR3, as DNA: TGTGCCAGCAGCGCAGGTAGCAATCAGCCCCAGCATTTT. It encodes CASSAGSNQPQHF. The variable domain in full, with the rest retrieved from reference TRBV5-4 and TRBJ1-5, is ETGVTQSPTHLIKTRGQQVTLRCSSQSGHNTVSWYQQALGQGPQFIFQYYREEENGRGNFPPRFSGLQFPNYSSELNVNALELDDSALYLCASSAGSNQPQHFGDGTRLSIL.